This T cell receptor beta chain originates from a study of blood T cell repertoires in COVID-19. Study-level background: Acute and convalescent COVID-19 specimens originated in the United States, Italy and Spain. Sources were T cells, B-cell-depleted T cells, or PBMCs; the material itself was cDNA or gDNA.

Using immunoSEQ multiplex PCR, the repertoire was profiled, and TCRdb retains in-frame clones only, with some absent. This table has about 160,000 clones, around 77% appearing once. CDR1 is LNHDA and CDR2 is SQIVND in the germline V gene (reference sequence). V lost 2 bases and J 1 base, leaving 5 bases between the germline ends. The CDR3 is 13 amino acids. Specimen: peripheral blood. The rearrangement links TRBV19 to TRBJ1-1; D is unclear. The origin of this receptor is a man aged 65-85 years with acute or convalescent COVID-19. In DNA form, the CDR3 reads TGTGCCAGTAGTATACAGAAGAACACTGAAGCTTTCTTT. Translated, it gives CASSIQKNTEAFF. The variable domain in full, with the rest retrieved from reference TRBV19 and TRBJ1-1, is DGGITQSPKYLFRKEGQNVTLSCEQNLNHDAMYWYRQDPGQGLRLIYYSQIVNDFQKGDIAEGYSVSREKKESFPLTVTSAQKNPTAFYLCASSIQKNTEAFFGQGTRLTVV.